Listed below are T cell receptor beta chains from one sample, sequenced in a study of blood T cell repertoires in COVID-19. The assay was immunoSEQ multiplex PCR, and TCRdb's table has in-frame clones only and misses some. The table has about 180,000 clones, around 88% seen once; the top ten hold about 4.1%. The material sequenced was peripheral blood. Receptor source: a woman aged 25-40 years with acute or convalescent COVID-19. CDR3s include the opening cysteine and the closing phenylalanine or tryptophan.

J: TRBJ1-1
V: TRBV11-2
CDR3: CASRSPGGQLNTEAFF

J: TRBJ2-1
V: TRBV6-4
CDR3: CASSPPTGNEQFF

J: TRBJ1-3
V: TRBV29-1
CDR3: CSVATLGGNSGNTIYF

J: TRBJ1-2
V: TRBV7-9
CDR3: CASSFDGVNYGYTF

J: TRBJ1-5
V: TRBV28
CDR3: CASGQGGSNQPQHF

J: TRBJ2-1
V: TRBV4-2
CDR3: CASSPYASGSDEQFF

J: TRBJ2-1
V: TRBV28
CDR3: CASSTSTGGAYNEQFF

J: TRBJ2-2
V: TRBV28
CDR3: CASRIQGTGELFF

J: TRBJ1-4
V: TRBV29-1
CDR3: CSVAWTGAEKLFF

J: TRBJ1-6
V: TRBV11-2
CDR3: CASSYSTGTYNSPLHF

J: TRBJ2-5
V: TRBV19
CDR3: CASSMALGGETQYF

J: TRBJ2-7
V: TRBV19
CDR3: CASSIGAGSYEQYF

J: TRBJ1-4
V: TRBV6-5
CDR3: CASSLTDWDEKLFF

J: TRBJ2-5
V: TRBV7-2
CDR3: CASSPWGSGREGETQYF

J: TRBJ2-2
V: TRBV3-1/TRBV3-2
CDR3: CASSQGEGTGELFF

J: TRBJ2-5
V: TRBV6-1
CDR3: CASSYRGGETQYF

J: TRBJ2-7
V: TRBV5-1
CDR3: CASMLGPKGEQYF

J: TRBJ2-7
V: TRBV19
CDR3: CASSKAGATYYEQYF

J: TRBJ1-5
V: TRBV12-5
CDR3: CASGPDGHSNQPQHF

J: TRBJ2-1
V: TRBV11-2
CDR3: CASSLIWIRTGPQFF

J: TRBJ2-1
V: TRBV7-9
CDR3: CASSPGFHEQFF

J: TRBJ2-3
V: TRBV2
CDR3: CAGGEVTDTQYF

J: TRBJ2-5
V: TRBV18
CDR3: CASSEWGPAQETQYF

J: TRBJ1-5
V: TRBV10-3
CDR3: CATWSPGGNQPQHF

J: TRBJ2-1
V: TRBV7-9
CDR3: CASSLRSGGYNEQFF

J: TRBJ2-1
V: TRBV2
CDR3: CASRLASFNEQFF

J: TRBJ1-1
V: TRBV6-5
CDR3: CASSYRGGEAFF

J: TRBJ1-2
V: TRBV28
CDR3: CASSVLQGDSDGYTF

J: TRBJ2-2
V: TRBV7-7
CDR3: CASSRTSGRASTGELFF

J: TRBJ2-1
V: TRBV10-1
CDR3: CASSEVAGGSYNEQFF

J: TRBJ1-2
V: TRBV28
CDR3: CASSFEWYGYTF

J: TRBJ2-3
V: TRBV9
CDR3: CASSVETGGGTDTQYF

J: TRBJ2-1
V: TRBV2
CDR3: CASSWDFREQFF

J: TRBJ2-2
V: TRBV5-6
CDR3: CASSPYPSSTGELFF

J: TRBJ1-2
V: TRBV5-1
CDR3: CASSVEGVGYGYTF

J: TRBJ2-3
V: TRBV18
CDR3: CASSPPPSTDTQYF

J: TRBJ2-2
V: TRBV19
CDR3: CASSIQGRTGELFF

J: TRBJ2-5
V: TRBV24-1
CDR3: CATSDTTRGRLETQYF

J: TRBJ2-2
V: TRBV5-8
CDR3: CASSLDGGELFF

J: TRBJ1-3
V: TRBV3-1/TRBV3-2
CDR3: CASSHAQGLLYF

J: TRBJ1-5
V: TRBV12-3/TRBV12-4
CDR3: CASSYNQPQHF

J: TRBJ2-7
V: TRBV15
CDR3: CATSRDRTSAYEQYF

J: TRBJ1-1
V: TRBV10-3
CDR3: CATVRRTAGEGMNTEAFF

J: TRBJ2-2
V: TRBV6-5
CDR3: CASLGQGAIGELFF

J: TRBJ2-1
V: TRBV2
CDR3: CASAVGSYNEQFF